These 30 T cell receptor beta chains were sequenced from one sample in a study of blood T cell repertoires in COVID-19 (dated by TCRdb to the early 2020s). The library was obtained by the immunoSEQ multiplex PCR assay. As stored in TCRdb, this immuneACCESS dataset retains in-frame rearrangements with V and J assigned. A fraction of the clones does not appear; measured against another copy, unresolved V genes explain less than half of the discrepancy, and the remainder lacks a known reason. The sample records roughly 130,000 clones, more than 70% of which are singletons. The ten largest account for 1.9% of the sample. Sequencing was performed on peripheral blood. These receptors came from a man in his 70s with acute or convalescent COVID-19.

The table lists this clone with a count of one. V usage is TRBV5-5 and J usage is TRBJ2-5, with TRBD1 matching 7 bases. V trimming: 2 bases; J trimming: 1 base; junction bases outside the gene matches: 2. Germline lookup yields CDR1 SGHKS and CDR2 YYEKEE (reference sequence). This CDR3 is built from 14 residues. CDR3 protein: CASSLGTVQETQYF. The DNA of the CDR3 is TGTGCCAGCAGCTTAGGGACAGTCCAAGAGACCCAGTACTTC.

The J gene is TRBJ1-1, the V gene TRBV30, with D hard to call. CDR3 length: 13 residues. Trimming pared 1 base from V and 8 bases from J, leaving 14 bases between. The germline gives CDR1 GTSNPN, CDR2 SVGIG (reference sequence). CDR3 sequence: CAWSEFSAGEAFF. In nucleotides, the CDR3 is TGTGCCTGGAGTGAGTTCTCGGCGGGGGAAGCTTTCTTT.

This sequence joins TRBV18 and TRBJ2-3, with 9 bases matching TRBD2. The CDR3 has 15 amino acids. Germline lookup yields CDR1 KGHSH and CDR2 LQKENI. V lost 2 bases to trimming and J lost 4 bases; unmatched junction nucleotides: 4. This CDR3 reads CASSPKAGGADTQYF. The DNA of the CDR3 is TGTGCCAGCTCACCAAAAGCGGGGGGTGCAGATACGCAGTATTTT.

The chain couples TRBV5-5 to TRBJ1-2; 10 nucleotides agree with TRBD1. J was trimmed by 8 bases and V by 4 bases; bases with no gene match: 8. The germline gives CDR1 SGHKS, CDR2 YYEKEE (reference sequence). CDR3 length equals 14 residues. CDR3 in amino acids: CASSPGTGVYGYTF. The CDR3 DNA is TGTGCCAGCAGCCCCGGGACAGGGGTTTACGGCTACACCTTC.

CDR3 coding DNA: TGCGCCAGCAGCCAAGAAGCCCATAGCAATGAGCAGTTCTTC. Amino acid sequence: CASSQEAHSNEQFF. The V gene is TRBV4-1, the J gene TRBJ2-1; no definite D call. Trimming removed 0 bases at V and 6 bases at J, with 9 bases between. The CDR3 totals 14 residues. Germline CDR1 MGHRA, CDR2 YSYEKL.

This chain uses TRBV18 with TRBJ1-3; 7 bases agree with TRBD1. CDR1 and CDR2 from the germline V gene are KGHSH and LQKENI. The CDR3 is 14 amino acids. Trimming cost V 6 bases and J 5 bases; bases outside gene matches: 7. The CDR3 region is CASSTTGYRNTIYF. Here the CDR3 DNA reads TGTGCCAGCTCGACGACAGGGTACAGAAACACCATATATTTT.

This chain links TRBV4-1 with TRBJ2-5; 8 positions agree with TRBD2. The V gene's germline CDR1 is MGHRA and CDR2 YSYEKL. The ends lost 1 base at V and 4 bases at J; junction bases unmatched: 5. This CDR3 has 15 amino acids. DNA for the CDR3: TGCGCCAGCAGCCAAGGGGTACTAGCGGCAGAGACCCAGTACTTC. It specifies CASSQGVLAAETQYF.

This chain joins TRBV3-1 (or the pseudogene TRBV3-2) and TRBJ1-2; 8 nucleotides line up with TRBD1. There are 16 residues in the CDR3. The germline CDR1 and CDR2 sequences are LGHDT and YNNKEL (reference sequence). J was trimmed by 7 bases and V by 4 bases; bases with no gene match: 14. The CDR3 reads CASSLGTGFPAGGYTF. The CDR3 coding sequence is TGTGCCAGCAGCCTAGGGACAGGCTTCCCGGCGGGTGGCTACACCTTC.

V usage is TRBV27 and J usage is TRBJ2-7, with D possibly matching TRBD2 (6 bases). The CDR3 has 15 residues. V lost 5 bases and J 7 bases, leaving 21 bases between the germline ends. Germline CDR1 MNHEY, CDR2 SMNVEV (reference sequence). CDR3 sequence: CASSHPGTGVGEQYF. For the CDR3, the DNA is TGTGCCAGCAGTCACCCCGGGACGGGAGTGGGGGAGCAGTACTTC.

The chain uses TRBV4-2 and TRBJ2-3, with TRBD2 matching over 7 bases. The CDR3 sequence is 16 residues long. Germline V CDR1 and CDR2: LGHNA, YNFKEQ. Trimming took 1 base from V and 6 from J; bases not matched to a gene: 10. CDR3 loop: CASSQGVPSGYDTQYF. The CDR3 bases are TGTGCCAGCAGCCAAGGGGTGCCTAGCGGCTACGATACGCAGTATTTT.

The gene calls are TRBV15 and TRBJ2-7; 9 bases are a match to TRBD2. Trimming removed 5 bases from V and 5 bases from J; junction bases left unmatched: 10. This CDR3 comprises 15 residues. Germline loops: CDR1 LNHNV, CDR2 YYDKDF (reference sequence). The CDR3: CATSRSGGYIHEQYF. The CDR3 nucleotides are TGTGCCACCAGCCGAAGCGGGGGGTACATCCACGAGCAGTACTTC.

The J gene is TRBJ2-5, the V gene TRBV5-1, with TRBD2 matching 10 bases. This CDR3 has 14 residues. Trimming took 5 bases from V and 4 from J; bases not matched to a gene: 5. The germline CDR1 and CDR2 sequences are SGHRS and YFSETQ. Written as DNA, the CDR3 is TGCGCCAGCAGTGTCGTAGCGGGGGGAGAGACCCAGTACTTC. It codes for CASSVVAGGETQYF.

The chain carries TRBV6-6 and TRBJ1-2; no definite D call. The germline V gene has CDR1 MNHNY and CDR2 SVGAGI (reference sequence). V was clipped by 5 bases and J by 4 bases, with 14 bases between them. This CDR3 region has 14 residues. CDR3 nucleotides: TGTGCCAGCAGTCCCGGAGGGTCAGGCTATGGCTACACCTTC. Amino acids: CASSPGGSGYGYTF.

The chain combines TRBV20-1 with TRBJ1-1; D is undetermined. Germline V gene sequence: CDR1 DFQATT, CDR2 SNEGSKA (reference sequence). The CDR3 sequence is 11 residues long. The V end was cut by 6 bases, the J end by 6 bases, with 11 bases between. CDR3 bases: TGCAGTGCCGACGGCAGGTCTGAAGCTTTCTTT. Translating it yields CSADGRSEAFF.

This sequence joins TRBV5-1 and TRBJ2-7; 9 bases line up with TRBD1. After removal of 4 bases from V and 2 bases from J, the junction contained 10 bases not matched to a gene. This CDR3 has 16 amino acids. Germline lookup yields CDR1 SGHRS and CDR2 YFSETQ. The CDR3 region is CASSSYAGTGTYEQYF. The CDR3 region has the DNA TGCGCCAGCAGCAGCTATGCCGGGACAGGGACCTACGAGCAGTACTTC.

The chain joins TRBV18 to TRBJ1-1; the D is unclear. The germline gives CDR1 KGHSH, CDR2 LQKENI. V shed 1 base and J shed 4 bases, with 10 bases lying between them. CDR3 length equals 14 residues. The CDR3 is CASSPRREGTEAFF. CDR3 nucleotides: TGTGCCAGCTCACCACGGAGGGAGGGCACTGAAGCTTTCTTT.

The gene calls are TRBV28 and TRBJ1-6; D is unclear. This CDR3 is built from 16 residues. Trimming took 3 bases from V and 0 from J, leaving 9 bases between them. CDR1 and CDR2 from the germline V gene are MDHEN and SYDVKM. This CDR3 reads CASSFSASSYNSPLHF. In nucleotides, the CDR3 is TGTGCCAGCAGTTTCTCCGCGAGCTCCTATAATTCACCCCTCCACTTT.

CDR3 amino acids: CASSLDVQSYGYTF. The CDR3 bases are TGCGCCAGCAGCTTGGATGTTCAGTCCTATGGCTACACCTTC. This chain links TRBV5-1 with TRBJ1-2; no clear D. The CDR3 runs to 14 residues. The V and J ends lost 0 bases and 4 bases respectively, with 10 bases between them. Germline loops: CDR1 SGHRS, CDR2 YFSETQ. The full variable domain, rest sourced from reference TRBV5-1 and TRBJ1-2, is KAGVTQTPRYLIKTRGQQVTLSCSPISGHRSVSWYQQTPGQGLQFLFEYFSETQRNKGNFPGRFSGRQFSNSRSEMNVSTLELGDSALYLCASSLDVQSYGYTFGSGTRLTVV.

This clone was detected only once. In DNA form, the CDR3 reads TGTGCCAGCAGCGCAGTCAGGGGCCCAGATACGCAGTATTTT. Translating gives CASSAVRGPDTQYF. The V and J genes are TRBV6-5 and TRBJ2-3; possible D gene TRBD1, 6 bases. CDR3 length: 14 amino acids. CDR1 and CDR2 (germline): MNHEY, SVGAGI. Deletions cut 6 bases from V and 4 bases from J, with 14 bases between.

The chain couples TRBV11-3 to TRBJ1-1; no definite D call. This CDR3 has 14 residues. Germline V gene data show CDR1 as SGHNT and CDR2 as YENEEA. V was clipped by 2 bases and J by 1 base, with 8 bases between them. The CDR3 is CASSLSGANTEAFF. The CDR3 DNA is TGTGCCAGCAGCTTATCGGGAGCGAACACTGAAGCTTTCTTT.

The V and J genes are TRBV19 and TRBJ2-7; TRBD1 matches 8 bases. The CDR3 length is 13 residues. In germline, CDR1 is LNHDA, CDR2 SQIVND (reference sequence). V was clipped by 5 bases and J by 3 bases; unmatched bases: 3. CDR3: CASSSGGGYEQYF. CDR3 in DNA: TGTGCCAGTAGTTCAGGGGGCGGCTACGAGCAGTACTTC.

Only a few counts were recorded for this clone. The chain joins TRBV7-9 to TRBJ2-2, with D possibly being TRBD1 (6 bases). CDR3 length: 16 residues. V lost 4 bases and J lost 7, with 19 bases in between. CDR1 and CDR2 (germline): SEHNR, FQNEAQ (reference sequence). Here the CDR3 reads CASSYLAPGAGGELFF. The DNA of the CDR3 is TGTGCCAGCAGCTACTTAGCCCCAGGGGCCGGCGGGGAGCTGTTTTTT.

The chain joins TRBV27 to TRBJ1-2, with 8 bases that match TRBD1. Germline CDR1 MNHEY, CDR2 SMNVEV (reference sequence). V lost 6 bases to trimming and J lost 5 bases; unmatched junction nucleotides: 17. The CDR3 spans 17 residues. CDR3: CASRSGTGHLERYGYTF. The CDR3 DNA reads as TGTGCCAGCAGATCCGGGACAGGCCATCTAGAGAGGTATGGCTACACCTTC.

This chain links TRBV6-4 with TRBJ1-1; D is possibly TRBD1 (6 bases). This CDR3 is built from 17 residues. Between the trimmed V and J ends, which lost 0 bases and 0 bases, there was a span of 14 bases. Germline V gene lookup returns CDR1 MRHNA and CDR2 SNTAGT. CDR3 coding DNA: TGTGCCAGCAGTGACTCGTGGGGTAGGGGGATGAACACTGAAGCTTTCTTT. This codes for CASSDSWGRGMNTEAFF.

This clone was detected once. CDR3 coding DNA: TGTGCTAGTGGAAGACTAGCGGTCTCCTACAATGAGCAGTTCTTC. This codes for CASGRLAVSYNEQFF. The J gene is TRBJ2-1, the V gene TRBV12-5, with 9 bases that match TRBD2. CDR1 is LGHNT and CDR2 is FRNRAP in the germline V gene. Unmatched junction bases numbered 3, after V lost 6 bases and J lost 0 bases. This CDR3 spans 15 amino acids.

This clone turned up a few times. The CDR3 protein is CASSLGQGLAGPWNEQFF. CDR3 bases: TGCGCCAGCAGCTTGGGACAGGGACTAGCGGGGCCCTGGAATGAGCAGTTCTTC. V usage is TRBV5-1 and J usage is TRBJ2-1, with 13 bases lining up with TRBD2. V was pared by 0 bases and J by 7 bases, with 10 bases of the junction left unmatched. Per germline, CDR1 SGHRS and CDR2 YFSETQ. The CDR3 is 18 amino acids.

The rearrangement uses TRBV5-1 and TRBJ1-6, with D possibly TRBD1 on 6 matching bases. The germline V and J ends were trimmed by 1 base and 5 bases, with 10 bases remaining between them. This CDR3 region has 15 residues. Germline values: CDR1 SGHRS, CDR2 YFSETQ. The CDR3 region is CASSLTDSDNSPLHF. For the CDR3, the DNA is TGCGCCAGCAGCTTGACGGACAGTGATAATTCACCCCTCCACTTT.

The J gene is TRBJ1-6, the V gene TRBV6-5; TRBD1 agrees at 8 bases. Trimming took 6 bases from V and 7 from J; bases not matched to a gene: 8. Germline CDR1 MNHEY, CDR2 SVGAGI. The CDR3 spans 15 residues. This chain's CDR3 is CASRPTGADNSPLHF. The CDR3 coding sequence is TGTGCCAGCAGGCCGACAGGGGCGGACAATTCACCCCTCCACTTT.

The rearrangement links TRBV30 to TRBJ1-5, with D maybe TRBD1 (6 bases). Germline V lookup: CDR1 GTSNPN, CDR2 SVGIG (reference sequence). The V and J ends lost 1 base and 0 bases respectively, with 10 bases between them. This CDR3 has 15 amino acids. The chain's CDR3 is CAWSGQGNSNQPQHF. In DNA, the CDR3 is TGTGCCTGGAGTGGCCAGGGGAATAGCAATCAGCCCCAGCATTTT. The whole variable domain, filled in from reference TRBV30 and TRBJ1-5, reads SQTIHQWPATLVQPVGSPLSLECTVEGTSNPNLYWYRQAAGRGLQLLFYSVGIGQISSEVPQNLSASRPQDRQFILSSKKLLLSDSGFYLCAWSGQGNSNQPQHFGDGTRLSIL.

This chain links TRBV19 with TRBJ1-5, with D tentatively TRBD1 (5 bases). The CDR3 has 18 residues. Between the trimmed V and J ends, which lost 2 bases and 4 bases, there was a span of 21 bases. CDR1 is LNHDA and CDR2 is SQIVND in the germline V gene (reference sequence). The CDR3 DNA reads TGTGCCAGTAGTATACAACCCATGGCGGTTCGGGGGAATCAGCCCCAGCATTTT. Translation gives CASSIQPMAVRGNQPQHF.